The 15 T cell receptor beta chains listed next were all sequenced from one sample in a study of blood T cell repertoires in COVID-19. Only in-frame clones appear in the TCRdb table, and some are missing; sequencing was by immunoSEQ multiplex PCR. The table has about 390,000 clones, more than 75% seen once. Sequencing was done on a sample of PBMCs or T cells enriched from blood (not recorded which). Every receptor here comes from a woman aged 45-59 years who had recovered from COVID-19.

The genes are TRBV7-9 and TRBJ2-7; D is possibly TRBD1 (5 bases). V was shortened by 10 bases and J by 0 bases, with 16 bases between the two germline ends. The germline CDR1 and CDR2 sequences are SEHNR and FQNEAQ (reference sequence). The CDR3 has 14 residues. DNA for the CDR3: TGTGCCACTAGGGTTGCAGACAGCTCCTACGAGCAGTACTTC. This gives the protein CATRVADSSYEQYF. Variable domain in full (rest from reference TRBV7-9 and TRBJ2-7): DTGVSQNPRHKITKRGQNVTFRCDPISEHNRLYWYRQTLGQGPEFLTYFQNEAQLEKSRLLSDRFSAERPKGSFSTLEIQRTEQGDSAMYLCATRVADSSYEQYFGPGTRLTVT.

The gene calls are TRBV30 and TRBJ1-6; the D gene is possibly TRBD1 (6 bases). V lost 5 bases and J lost 6, with 14 bases in between. The length of the CDR3 is 14 residues. CDR1 and CDR2 (germline): GTSNPN, SVGIG (reference sequence). CDR3 loop: CAWSETGSNSPLHF. CDR3 DNA: TGTGCCTGGTCGGAGACAGGTAGTAATTCACCCCTCCACTTT. The whole variable domain, filled in from reference TRBV30 and TRBJ1-6, reads SQTIHQWPATLVQPVGSPLSLECTVEGTSNPNLYWYRQAAGRGLQLLFYSVGIGQISSEVPQNLSASRPQDRQFILSSKKLLLSDSGFYLCAWSETGSNSPLHFGNGTRLTVT.

The V gene is TRBV7-6, the J gene TRBJ1-1, with TRBD1 matching over 9 bases. The V gene end was trimmed by 6 bases and the J gene end by 4 bases; junction bases not matched to a gene: 6. Germline loops: CDR1 SGHVS, CDR2 FNYEAQ. CDR3 length: 14 residues. The CDR3 reads CASRPGQGSTEAFF. Here the CDR3 DNA reads TGTGCCAGCAGACCGGGACAGGGCTCCACTGAAGCTTTCTTT.

There are a few counts of this clone. CDR3 residues: CASSFFGVANEQFF. CDR3 in DNA: TGTGCCAGCAGTTTCTTCGGGGTGGCGAATGAGCAGTTCTTC. This sequence joins TRBV28 and TRBJ2-1; D perhaps matches TRBD2 (5 bases). Germline V gene sequence: CDR1 MDHEN, CDR2 SYDVKM. The CDR3 length is 14 residues. Trimming pared 3 bases from V and 7 bases from J, leaving 13 bases between.

The sample holds one count of this clone. The chain combines TRBV5-5 with TRBJ1-1; the D is unclear. V was trimmed by 0 bases and J by 1 base, leaving 7 bases between them. The CDR3 contains 14 residues. Germline lookup yields CDR1 SGHKS and CDR2 YYEKEE (reference sequence). The CDR3 DNA is TGTGCCAGCAGCTTGGAAGGGAGGAACACTGAAGCTTTCTTT. The encoded protein is CASSLEGRNTEAFF.

The V and J genes are TRBV28 and TRBJ1-1; possibly TRBD1 for D (6 bases). The CDR3 is 14 residues long. Trimming stripped 5 bases from V and 1 base from J, with 11 bases between. From germline, CDR1 is MDHEN and CDR2 SYDVKM. This CDR3 reads CASSPPTGNTEAFF. For the CDR3, the DNA is TGTGCCAGCAGTCCCCCGACAGGGAACACTGAAGCTTTCTTT.

This chain connects TRBV5-5 to TRBJ1-1, with 9 bases that match TRBD1. CDR1 is SGHKS and CDR2 is YYEKEE in the germline V gene (reference sequence). V shed 0 bases and J 3 bases; nucleotides not matched to a gene: 3. CDR3 length: 15 residues. The CDR3 here is CASSLEGTGYTEAFF. The DNA of the CDR3 is TGTGCCAGCAGCTTGGAAGGGACAGGGTACACTGAAGCTTTCTTT.

The chain recombines TRBV3-1 (or the pseudogene TRBV3-2) with TRBJ1-5; the D gene is possibly TRBD1 (6 bases). This CDR3 has 17 residues. The V and J ends lost 1 base and 3 bases respectively, with 16 bases between them. CDR1 and CDR2 (germline): LGHDT, YNNKEL (reference sequence). The CDR3 reads CASSQAPGAPHNQPQHF. CDR3 DNA: TGTGCCAGCAGCCAAGCTCCAGGGGCTCCCCACAATCAGCCCCAGCATTTT.

The CDR3 sequence is CASRNPIGEQYF. CDR3 sequence (DNA): TGTGCCAGCAGGAACCCGATCGGCGAGCAGTACTTC. The chain joins TRBV3-1 (or the pseudogene TRBV3-2) to TRBJ2-7; D not resolved. Trimming removed 6 bases from V and 6 bases from J, with 12 bases in between. This CDR3 is built from 12 residues. Germline assignment: CDR1 LGHDT and CDR2 YNNKEL (reference sequence).

CDR3 amino acids: CASSIPGQGSSPLHF. The CDR3 DNA follows: TGTGCCAGTAGTATACCGGGACAGGGGAGTTCACCCCTCCACTTT. This chain connects TRBV19 to TRBJ1-6, with 10 bases matching TRBD1. The germline gives CDR1 LNHDA, CDR2 SQIVND (reference sequence). CDR3 size: 15 residues. V shed 2 bases, J shed 9 bases, and the junction held 4 bases outside the gene matches.

The rearrangement joins TRBV1 to TRBJ2-1; the D call of TRBD2 is as the table states it, not checked on the DNA. TRBV1 is an annotated pseudogene. The CDR3 spans 21 residues. CDR3 protein: CTSSQDGREVAGGLSYNEQFF. The CDR3, as DNA: TGCACCAGCAGCCAAGACGGGAGAGAGGTAGCGGGGGGGCTGTCCTACAATGAGCAGTTCTTC.

The chain links TRBV10-3 to TRBJ1-3; TRBD1 aligns across 8 bases. J gave up 7 bases and V 9 bases, and 2 bases lay outside the gene matches. The CDR3 is 11 amino acids. The germline gives CDR1 ENHRY, CDR2 SYGVKD. The CDR3 protein is CAITGGNTIYF. The CDR3 DNA sequence: TGTGCCATTACAGGGGGGAACACCATATATTTT.

The V call is TRBV29-1, the J call TRBJ1-1; the D gene is possibly TRBD1 (5 bases). The germline V gene encodes CDR1 SQVTM and CDR2 ANQGSEA. The CDR3 is 14 residues long. The germline V and J ends were trimmed by 4 bases and 0 bases, with 12 bases remaining between them. In DNA, the CDR3 is TGCAGCGTTGGACTGTGGGGGGTGAACACTGAAGCTTTCTTT. It encodes CSVGLWGVNTEAFF. The entire variable domain, with the rest obtained from reference TRBV29-1 and TRBJ1-1, is as follows: SAVISQKPSRDICQRGTSLTIQCQVDSQVTMMFWYRQQPGQSLTLIATANQGSEATYESGFVIDKFPISRPNLTFSTLTVSNMSPEDSSIYLCSVGLWGVNTEAFFGQGTRLTVV.

The CDR3 sequence: CASSFFRVGGYNEQFF. DNA of the CDR3: TGTGCCAGCAGTTTCTTCAGAGTAGGAGGCTACAATGAGCAGTTCTTC. This chain connects TRBV28 to TRBJ2-1, with D perhaps TRBD2 (5 bases). Per the germline V gene, CDR1 is MDHEN and CDR2 is SYDVKM. Trimming removed 3 bases at V and 3 bases at J, with 15 bases between. The CDR3 is made up of 16 amino acids.

The V call is TRBV10-3, the J call TRBJ2-1, with 10 bases identical to TRBD2. This CDR3 has 13 residues. The junction had 3 bases not matched to a gene; V was cut back by 8 bases and J by 5 bases. Germline-derived CDR1 and CDR2 are ENHRY and SYGVKD. The CDR3 sequence: CAIGLADDNEQFF. For the CDR3, the DNA is TGTGCCATCGGACTAGCGGACGACAATGAGCAGTTCTTC.